This TCR beta chain emerged from a study of blood T cell repertoires in COVID-19. From germline, CDR1 is KGHSH and CDR2 LQKENI. V dropped 6 bases and J dropped 5; count of bases not matched to a gene: 3. The CDR3 covers 13 residues. The data were produced by immunoSEQ multiplex PCR, yet TCRdb's version contains in-frame clones alone and is incomplete. The sample consists of 110,000 to 150,000 clones, more than 75% of them appearing once. The source of this sequence is a man in his sixties with acute or convalescent COVID-19. This sequence joins TRBV18 and TRBJ1-5, with 8 positions matching TRBD1. The specimen sequenced was peripheral blood. This CDR3 is CASSTDRDQPQHF. In DNA form, the CDR3 reads TGTGCCAGCTCTACGGACAGGGATCAGCCCCAGCATTTT.